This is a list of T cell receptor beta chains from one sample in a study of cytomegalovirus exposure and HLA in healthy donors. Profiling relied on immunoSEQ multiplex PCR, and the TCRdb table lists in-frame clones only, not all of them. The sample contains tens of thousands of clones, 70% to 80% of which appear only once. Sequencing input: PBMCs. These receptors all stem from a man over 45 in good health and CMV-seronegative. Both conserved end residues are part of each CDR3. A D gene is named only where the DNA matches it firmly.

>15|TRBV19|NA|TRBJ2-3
CASSIDRSRQDTQYF
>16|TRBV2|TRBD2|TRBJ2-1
CASSLLAGGLNNEQFF
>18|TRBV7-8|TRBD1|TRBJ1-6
CASSLKSGTGTANSPLHF
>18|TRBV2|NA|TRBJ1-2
CASSWGTLRQGAYDGYTF
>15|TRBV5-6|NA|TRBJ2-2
CASSFLGPNTGELFF
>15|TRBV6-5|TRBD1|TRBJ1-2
CASSWTRTGSIGYTF
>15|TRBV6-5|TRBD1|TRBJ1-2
CASSYTGTDPRGYTF
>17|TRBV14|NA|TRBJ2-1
CASSPLGGASVYNEQFF
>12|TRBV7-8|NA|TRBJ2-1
CASSLRSNEQFF
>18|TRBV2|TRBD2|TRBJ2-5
CASSEGASGGGYQETQYF
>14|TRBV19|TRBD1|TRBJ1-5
CASSIVSGGQPQHF
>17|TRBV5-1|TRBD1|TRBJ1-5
CASSLDGQGKGNQPQHF
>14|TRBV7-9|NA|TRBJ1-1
CASSRGVMNTEAFF
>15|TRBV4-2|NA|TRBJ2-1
CASSQDGAGYNEQFF
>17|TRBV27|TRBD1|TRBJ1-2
CASSLRTGGTANYGYTF
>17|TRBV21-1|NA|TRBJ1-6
CASSKERGRTDYSPLHF
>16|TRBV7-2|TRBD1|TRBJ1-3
CASSSRTGNSGNTIYF
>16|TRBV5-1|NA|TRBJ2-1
CASSLMAGSSYNEQFF
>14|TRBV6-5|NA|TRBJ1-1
CASSYSTVNTEAFF
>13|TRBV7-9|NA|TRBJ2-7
CSSSLQNSYEQYF
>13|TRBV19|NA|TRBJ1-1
CASSIDRRRLAFF
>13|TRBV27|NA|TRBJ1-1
CASSFYWNTEAFF
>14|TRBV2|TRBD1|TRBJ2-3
CASRFGQGVDTQYF
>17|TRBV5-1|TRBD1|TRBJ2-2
CASSLGSGTVNTGELFF
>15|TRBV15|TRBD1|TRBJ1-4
CATSTTGGGSEKLFF
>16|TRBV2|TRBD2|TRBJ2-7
CASMARLAGVQYEQYF